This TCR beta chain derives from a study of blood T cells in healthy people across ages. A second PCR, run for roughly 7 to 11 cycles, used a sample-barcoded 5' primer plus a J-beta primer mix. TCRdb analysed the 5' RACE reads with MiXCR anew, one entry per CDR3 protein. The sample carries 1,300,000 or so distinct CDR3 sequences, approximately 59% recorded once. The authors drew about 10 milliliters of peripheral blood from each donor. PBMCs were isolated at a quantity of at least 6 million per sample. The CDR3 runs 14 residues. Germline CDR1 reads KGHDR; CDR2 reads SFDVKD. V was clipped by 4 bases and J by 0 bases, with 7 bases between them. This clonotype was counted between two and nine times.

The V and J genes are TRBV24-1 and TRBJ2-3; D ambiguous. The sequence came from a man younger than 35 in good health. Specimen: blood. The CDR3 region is CATSDLQSTDTQYF. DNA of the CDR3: TGTGCCACCAGTGACCTACAGAGCACAGATACGCAGTATTTT.